This record concerns one T cell receptor (beta chain) sequence. Sequencing used immunoSEQ multiplex PCR; TCRdb keeps in-frame clones, though not all of them. The table has 95,000 to 150,000 clones, 81% seen once; the top ten hold approximately 6.3%. The sample is drawn from a study of radiation and T cells in renal cell carcinoma. Deletions cut 4 bases from V and 3 bases from J, with 25 bases between. The V gene's germline CDR1 is SGHRS and CDR2 YFSETQ. The CDR3 has 18 amino acids. Indicated time point: blood 2 weeks post-SBRT. As for treatment: 15 Gy SBRT to primary tumor, nephrectomy 4 weeks later. The chain has TRBV5-1 and TRBJ1-1; perhaps TRBD1 as D (6 bases). The sequencing here drew on blood, taken from a patient whose treatment included radiotherapy and nephrectomy. This sequence originates from a man in his forties or fifties with renal cell carcinoma. CDR3 in DNA: TGCGCCAGCAGCAGAGCACCGGGCCCCCGGGAGGGGGACACTGAAGCTTTCTTT. It encodes CASSRAPGPREGDTEAFF.